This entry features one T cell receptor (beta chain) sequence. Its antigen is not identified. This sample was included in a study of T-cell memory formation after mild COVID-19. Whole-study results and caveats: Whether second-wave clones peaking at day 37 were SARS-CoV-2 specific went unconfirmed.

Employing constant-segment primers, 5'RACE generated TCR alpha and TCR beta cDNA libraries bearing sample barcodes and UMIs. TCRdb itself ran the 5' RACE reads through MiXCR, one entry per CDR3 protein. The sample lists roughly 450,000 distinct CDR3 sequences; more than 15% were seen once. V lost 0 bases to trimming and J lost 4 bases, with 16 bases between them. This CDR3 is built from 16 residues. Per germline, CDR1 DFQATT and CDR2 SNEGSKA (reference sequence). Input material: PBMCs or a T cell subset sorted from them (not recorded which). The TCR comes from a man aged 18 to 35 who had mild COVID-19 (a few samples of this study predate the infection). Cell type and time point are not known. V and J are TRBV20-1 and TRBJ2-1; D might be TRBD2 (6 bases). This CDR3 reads CSARDPAGSGYNEQFF. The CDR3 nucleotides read TGCAGTGCTAGAGACCCGGCGGGGTCGGGATACAATGAGCAGTTCTTC.